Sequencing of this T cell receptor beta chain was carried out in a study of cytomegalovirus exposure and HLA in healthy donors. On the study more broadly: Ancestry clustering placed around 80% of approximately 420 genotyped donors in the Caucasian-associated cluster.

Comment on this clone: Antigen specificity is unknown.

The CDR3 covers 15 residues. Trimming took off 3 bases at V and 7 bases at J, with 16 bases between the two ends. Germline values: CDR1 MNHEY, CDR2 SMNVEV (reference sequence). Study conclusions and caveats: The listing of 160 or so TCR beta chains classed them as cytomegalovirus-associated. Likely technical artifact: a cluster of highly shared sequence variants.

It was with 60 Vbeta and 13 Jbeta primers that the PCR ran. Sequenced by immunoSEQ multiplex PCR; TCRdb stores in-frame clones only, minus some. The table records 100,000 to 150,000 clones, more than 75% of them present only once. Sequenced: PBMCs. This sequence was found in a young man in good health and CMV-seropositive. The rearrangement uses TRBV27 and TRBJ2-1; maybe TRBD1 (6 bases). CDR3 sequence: CASSLSFRGWNEQFF. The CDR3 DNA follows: TGTGCCAGCAGTTTGTCTTTCAGGGGCTGGAATGAGCAGTTCTTC.